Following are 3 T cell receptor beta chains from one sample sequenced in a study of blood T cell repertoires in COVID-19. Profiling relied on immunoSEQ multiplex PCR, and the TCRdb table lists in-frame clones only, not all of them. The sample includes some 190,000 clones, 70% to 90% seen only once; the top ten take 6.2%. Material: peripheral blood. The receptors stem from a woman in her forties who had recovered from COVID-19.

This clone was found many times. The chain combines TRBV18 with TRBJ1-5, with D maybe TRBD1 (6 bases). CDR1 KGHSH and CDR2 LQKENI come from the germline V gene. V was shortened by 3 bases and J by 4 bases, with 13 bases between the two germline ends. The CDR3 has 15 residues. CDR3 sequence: CASSPGAGENQPQHF. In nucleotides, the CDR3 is TGTGCCAGCTCACCGGGGGCTGGGGAAAATCAGCCCCAGCATTTT. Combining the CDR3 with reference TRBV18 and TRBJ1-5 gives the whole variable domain NAGVMQNPRHLVRRRGQEARLRCSPMKGHSHVYWYRQLPEEGLKFMVYLQKENIIDESGMPKERFSAEFPKEGPSILRIQQVVRGDSAAYFCASSPGAGENQPQHFGDGTRLSIL.

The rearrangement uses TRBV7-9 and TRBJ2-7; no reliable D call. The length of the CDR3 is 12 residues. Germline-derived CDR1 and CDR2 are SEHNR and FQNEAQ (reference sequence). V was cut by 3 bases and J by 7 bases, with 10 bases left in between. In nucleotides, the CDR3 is TGTGCCAGCAGCTTCGACTCAAGAGAGCAGTACTTC. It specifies CASSFDSREQYF.

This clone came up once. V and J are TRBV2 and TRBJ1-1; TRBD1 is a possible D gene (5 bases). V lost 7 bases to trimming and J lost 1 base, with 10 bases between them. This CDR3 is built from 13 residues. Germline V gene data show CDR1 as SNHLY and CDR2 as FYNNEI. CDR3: CASKTGPNTEAFF. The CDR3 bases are TGTGCCAGCAAAACAGGCCCGAACACTGAAGCTTTCTTT. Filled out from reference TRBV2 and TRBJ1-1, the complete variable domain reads EPEVTQTPSHQVTQMGQEVILRCVPISNHLYFYWYRQILGQKVEFLVSFYNNEISEKSEIFDDQFSVERPDGSNFTLKIRSTKLEDSAMYFCASKTGPNTEAFFGQGTRLTVV.